A selection of T cell receptor beta chains follows, all from one sample in a study of patients and donors after allogeneic stem cell transplantation. TCRdb re-analysed the RT-PCR reads in MiXCR, keeping a single row per CDR3 protein. The sample lists roughly 940,000 distinct CDR3 sequences, approximately 18% occurring once. The specimen was blood, either unsorted or a sorted T cell fraction (not recorded which). The receptors here all came from a human donor who was either an allogeneic HSCT recipient or a stem cell or donor lymphocyte infusion donor (not recorded which). It is not recorded whose cells these are; they may come from a transplant donor. Both conserved end residues are part of each CDR3. The D gene is left open where the match is weak. Rows give clone size only sometimes, using once, few, many, or a class for an expanded clone.

CDR3aa: CASSPSGRRTNTGELFF
CDR3nt: TGTGCCAGCAGCCCATCTGGGCGCCGAACGAACACCGGGGAGCTGTTTTTT
abundance: few
d_gene: NA
j_gene: TRBJ2-2
v_gene: TRBV7-9

CDR3aa: CASSLQTSKLFF
CDR3nt: TGTGCCAGCAGTTTACAAACCAGTAAGCTGTTTTTT
abundance: once
d_gene: NA
j_gene: TRBJ1-4
v_gene: TRBV28

CDR3aa: CASNKGARQPQHF
CDR3nt: TGTGCCAGCAACAAGGGGGCTAGGCAGCCCCAGCATTTT
abundance: NA
d_gene: TRBD1
j_gene: TRBJ1-5
v_gene: TRBV6-6

CDR3aa: CASTLIPGPYNEQFF
CDR3nt: TGTGCCAGCACACTTATACCTGGCCCCTACAATGAGCAGTTCTTC
abundance: few
d_gene: NA
j_gene: TRBJ2-1
v_gene: TRBV7-9

CDR3aa: CASRQAGAETQYF
CDR3nt: TGTGCCAGCAGACAAGCAGGGGCAGAGACCCAGTACTTC
abundance: few
d_gene: NA
j_gene: TRBJ2-5
v_gene: TRBV14

CDR3aa: CSAPDETPYEQYF
CDR3nt: TGCAGTGCTCCAGACGAAACCCCCTACGAGCAGTACTTC
abundance: few
d_gene: NA
j_gene: TRBJ2-7
v_gene: TRBV20-1

CDR3aa: CATSGLAGSAYEQYF
CDR3nt: TGTGCCACCAGTGGCCTAGCGGGATCGGCCTACGAGCAGTACTTC
abundance: few
d_gene: TRBD2
j_gene: TRBJ2-7
v_gene: TRBV24-1

CDR3aa: CASSGRAPVGQETQYF
CDR3nt: TGTGCCAGCAGCGGGCGGGCGCCGGTCGGCCAAGAGACCCAGTACTTC
abundance: few
d_gene: NA
j_gene: TRBJ2-5
v_gene: TRBV3-1

CDR3aa: CASSQDLGEWETQYF
CDR3nt: TGCGCCAGCAGCCAAGATCTAGGGGAGTGGGAGACCCAGTACTTC
abundance: few
d_gene: NA
j_gene: TRBJ2-5
v_gene: TRBV4-1

CDR3aa: CSARPQVGVGELFF
CDR3nt: TGCAGTGCCAGACCTCAGGTGGGGGTCGGGGAGCTGTTTTTT
abundance: few
d_gene: NA
j_gene: TRBJ2-2
v_gene: TRBV20-1

CDR3aa: CSGEEDNEQFF
CDR3nt: TGCAGCGGCGAGGAGGACAATGAGCAGTTCTTC
abundance: NA
d_gene: NA
j_gene: TRBJ2-1
v_gene: TRBV29-1

CDR3aa: CASSDGGGANFATNEKLFF
CDR3nt: TGTGCCAGCAGTGACGGAGGAGGGGCCAACTTTGCAACTAATGAAAAACTGTTTTTT
abundance: few
d_gene: NA
j_gene: TRBJ1-4
v_gene: TRBV2

CDR3aa: CASSSSGTGAQGYTF
CDR3nt: TGTGCCAGCAGCTCCTCCGGGACAGGGGCGCAGGGCTACACCTTC
abundance: few
d_gene: TRBD1
j_gene: TRBJ1-2
v_gene: TRBV7-9

CDR3aa: CASSRGLAGLYEQYF
CDR3nt: TGTGCCAGCAGTAGGGGACTAGCGGGGTTGTACGAGCAGTACTTC
abundance: NA
d_gene: TRBD2
j_gene: TRBJ2-7
v_gene: TRBV6-1

CDR3aa: CASSWGPGAPYEQYF
CDR3nt: TGTGCCAGCAGTTGGGGACCGGGGGCCCCCTACGAGCAGTACTTC
abundance: NA
d_gene: NA
j_gene: TRBJ2-7
v_gene: TRBV12-3/TRBV12-4

CDR3aa: CASSNRQGMGEQYF
CDR3nt: TGTGCCAGCAGCAACAGGCAGGGAATGGGGGAGCAGTACTTC
abundance: NA
d_gene: NA
j_gene: TRBJ2-7
v_gene: TRBV7-2

CDR3aa: CATIGQGASYTF
CDR3nt: TGTGCCACCATAGGACAGGGGGCAAGCTACACCTTC
abundance: once
d_gene: TRBD1
j_gene: TRBJ1-2
v_gene: TRBV2

CDR3aa: CASSLADRLNTEAFF
CDR3nt: TGTGCCAGCAGTTTAGCGGACAGACTGAACACTGAAGCTTTCTTT
abundance: few
d_gene: NA
j_gene: TRBJ1-1
v_gene: TRBV12-3/TRBV12-4

CDR3aa: CASSRLVAGSTSYNEQFF
CDR3nt: TGTGCCAGCAGCCGCCTCGTAGCGGGGTCAACCTCCTACAATGAGCAGTTCTTC
abundance: few
d_gene: TRBD2
j_gene: TRBJ2-1
v_gene: TRBV3-1

CDR3aa: CASSQTPGTTTYEQYF
CDR3nt: TGCGCCAGCAGCCAGACCCCCGGGACAACGACCTACGAGCAGTACTTC
abundance: NA
d_gene: NA
j_gene: TRBJ2-7
v_gene: TRBV4-1

CDR3aa: CASSLGQGRKLFF
CDR3nt: TGTGCCAGCAGCTTAGGACAGGGGCGAAAACTGTTTTTT
abundance: NA
d_gene: TRBD1
j_gene: TRBJ1-4
v_gene: TRBV7-9

CDR3aa: CASLKDRGRGEQFF
CDR3nt: TGTGCCAGCCTGAAGGACAGGGGGCGGGGTGAGCAGTTCTTC
abundance: NA
d_gene: TRBD1
j_gene: TRBJ2-1
v_gene: TRBV27

CDR3aa: CSAGRAQGGEKLFF
CDR3nt: TGCAGTGCCGGGAGGGCACAGGGTGGTGAAAAACTGTTTTTT
abundance: NA
d_gene: NA
j_gene: TRBJ1-4
v_gene: TRBV20-1

CDR3aa: CAIRGQGKDTEAFF
CDR3nt: TGTGCCATCAGGGGACAGGGGAAGGACACTGAAGCTTTCTTT
abundance: NA
d_gene: TRBD1
j_gene: TRBJ1-1
v_gene: TRBV10-3

CDR3aa: CASSPNALAGLDTQYF
CDR3nt: TGTGCCAGCAGCCCTAACGCGCTAGCGGGGCTAGATACGCAGTATTTT
abundance: NA
d_gene: TRBD2
j_gene: TRBJ2-3
v_gene: TRBV7-3

CDR3aa: CASLPGQGSNEQFF
CDR3nt: TGTGCCAGCCTGCCGGGACAGGGCTCGAATGAGCAGTTCTTC
abundance: NA
d_gene: TRBD1
j_gene: TRBJ2-1
v_gene: TRBV10-3

CDR3aa: CASLNGGGYTF
CDR3nt: TGTGCCAGCCTGAACGGGGGCGGCTACACCTTC
abundance: NA
d_gene: NA
j_gene: TRBJ1-2
v_gene: TRBV25-1

CDR3aa: CASSRDLRDTEAFF
CDR3nt: TGTGCCAGCAGCAGGGACCTAAGGGACACTGAAGCTTTCTTT
abundance: many
d_gene: NA
j_gene: TRBJ1-1
v_gene: TRBV7-8

CDR3aa: CATGRTNTEAFF
CDR3nt: TGTGCCACGGGACGGACGAACACTGAAGCTTTCTTT
abundance: few
d_gene: NA
j_gene: TRBJ1-1
v_gene: TRBV4-2

CDR3aa: CASGAGELFF
CDR3nt: TGTGCCAGTGGGGCCGGGGAGCTGTTTTTT
abundance: NA
d_gene: NA
j_gene: TRBJ2-2
v_gene: TRBV6-1

CDR3aa: CASSSLGDRDNGYTF
CDR3nt: TGTGCCAGCAGTAGTTTAGGGGACAGGGACAATGGCTACACCTTC
abundance: few
d_gene: TRBD1
j_gene: TRBJ1-2
v_gene: TRBV27

CDR3aa: CASRTSNRGRVYEQYF
CDR3nt: TGTGCCAGCAGGACCTCTAACCGGGGCAGGGTCTACGAGCAGTACTTC
abundance: NA
d_gene: NA
j_gene: TRBJ2-7
v_gene: TRBV27

CDR3aa: CASSWRAAYEQYF
CDR3nt: TGTGCCAGCAGTTGGAGGGCGGCCTACGAGCAGTACTTC
abundance: NA
d_gene: NA
j_gene: TRBJ2-7
v_gene: TRBV27

CDR3aa: CASSPRSGKNIQYF
CDR3nt: TGTGCCAGCAGTCCCCGGTCGGGGAAGAACATTCAGTACTTC
abundance: NA
d_gene: NA
j_gene: TRBJ2-4
v_gene: TRBV28

CDR3aa: CASSSRGRDTQYF
CDR3nt: TGTGCCAGCAGCTCCCGGGGAAGGGATACGCAGTATTTT
abundance: few
d_gene: NA
j_gene: TRBJ2-3
v_gene: TRBV7-3

CDR3aa: CASSFGGVWTNEKLFF
CDR3nt: TGTGCCAGCAGCTTTGGGGGAGTTTGGACTAATGAAAAACTGTTTTTT
abundance: few
d_gene: NA
j_gene: TRBJ1-4
v_gene: TRBV13

CDR3aa: CASSTGTGVHEQYF
CDR3nt: TGCGCCAGCAGCACCGGGACAGGGGTCCACGAGCAGTACTTC
abundance: NA
d_gene: TRBD1
j_gene: TRBJ2-7
v_gene: TRBV5-1

CDR3aa: CASSSRPFSEQYF
CDR3nt: TGTGCCAGCAGTTCTAGACCTTTCTCCGAGCAGTACTTC
abundance: many
d_gene: NA
j_gene: TRBJ2-7
v_gene: TRBV6-5

CDR3aa: CASSPRDRVYTEAFF
CDR3nt: TGCGCCAGCAGCCCCCGGGACAGGGTTTACACTGAAGCTTTCTTT
abundance: NA
d_gene: TRBD1
j_gene: TRBJ1-1
v_gene: TRBV4-3

CDR3aa: CATSRDQGAGNTIYF
CDR3nt: TGTGCCACCAGCAGAGATCAGGGGGCTGGAAACACCATATATTTT
abundance: NA
d_gene: TRBD1
j_gene: TRBJ1-3
v_gene: TRBV15

CDR3aa: CASSTSETDTQYF
CDR3nt: TGCGCCAGCAGTACTAGCGAAACAGATACGCAGTATTTT
abundance: few
d_gene: TRBD2
j_gene: TRBJ2-3
v_gene: TRBV5-1

CDR3aa: CASSRTSGRAYTGELFF
CDR3nt: TGTGCCAGCAGTCGGACTAGCGGGAGGGCCTACACCGGGGAGCTGTTTTTT
abundance: few
d_gene: TRBD2
j_gene: TRBJ2-2
v_gene: TRBV2